This TCR beta chain comes out of a study of blood T cells in healthy people across ages. In this sample, this clonotype turned up many times. Primed by a sample-barcoded 5' primer and a J-beta primer mix, a second PCR proceeded for 7 to 11 cycles. TCRdb ran MiXCR on the 5' RACE reads and lists one entry per CDR3 protein. The sample holds 550,000 to 600,000 distinct CDR3 sequences, 40% to 50% seen once. The receptor's source is a man aged 80 or over in good health. The sample comprised blood.

The CDR3 sequence is CASSLGTGGPYEQYF. DNA for the CDR3: TGTGCCAGCAGTTTAGGGACGGGAGGGCCCTACGAGCAGTACTTC. The chain is built from TRBV28 and TRBJ2-7; 8 nucleotides match TRBD2. Trimming removed 2 bases from V and 2 bases from J; junction bases left unmatched: 5. Germline lookup yields CDR1 MDHEN and CDR2 SYDVKM. The CDR3 spans 15 residues.